One T cell receptor (beta chain) is described in this entry. The data derive from a study of chemoradiotherapy in HPV16-positive cancers. The CDR3 spans 14 residues. Germline V CDR1 and CDR2: SGHNT, YYREEE (reference sequence). Trimming shortened V by 4 bases and J by 4 bases, and 12 bases separated the two germline ends. The method was immunoSEQ multiplex PCR; TCRdb's version includes in-frame clones alone and lacks a portion of them. The table shows 22,000 or so clones, with 85% to 90% occurring only once. Material: blood, obtained from a patient who underwent chemoradiotherapy. The chain is built from TRBV5-4 and TRBJ1-5; D might be TRBD1 (5 bases). The TCR originated in a human donor with HPV-associated anogenital cancer. Written as DNA, the CDR3 is TGTGCCAGCAGCAATACAGGAGAAAATCAGCCCCAGCATTTT. Amino acids: CASSNTGENQPQHF.